The clone carrying this TCR beta chain turned up a few times. Time point indicated: patch test 1, 2 weeks after DPC sensitization. Stated treatment: therapeutic diphenylcyclopropenone sensitization with weekly scalp DPC. Total RNA came from unfractionated whole blood. Only after blood had been drawn was each patch test applied. The V gene end was trimmed by 6 bases and the J gene end by 1 base; junction bases not matched to a gene: 12. This CDR3 comprises 18 residues. The sample originates from a study of human T cells and chemical hapten exposure. Study-wide context: Alopecia areata, totalis or universalis was found in mostly female patients.

The library tagged each cDNA molecule with unique molecular identifiers. TCRdb re-analysed the RACE reads in MiXCR, keeping a single row per CDR3 protein. The sample consists of around 39,000 distinct CDR3 sequences, more than 6% of them appearing once. This sample comprised whole blood, obtained in connection with sensitization to the hapten diphenylcyclopropenone (DPC). The V call is TRBV12-3 or TRBV12-4, the J call TRBJ2-3, with 11 bases that match TRBD2. The sequence was obtained from a woman in her twenties or thirties with alopecia areata. Some clones in this sample may be carry-over from other donors' samples. The CDR3 loop is CASSPTSGAPVGTDTQYF. The CDR3 nucleotides are TGTGCCAGCAGCCCGACTAGCGGGGCTCCGGTAGGCACAGATACGCAGTATTTT.